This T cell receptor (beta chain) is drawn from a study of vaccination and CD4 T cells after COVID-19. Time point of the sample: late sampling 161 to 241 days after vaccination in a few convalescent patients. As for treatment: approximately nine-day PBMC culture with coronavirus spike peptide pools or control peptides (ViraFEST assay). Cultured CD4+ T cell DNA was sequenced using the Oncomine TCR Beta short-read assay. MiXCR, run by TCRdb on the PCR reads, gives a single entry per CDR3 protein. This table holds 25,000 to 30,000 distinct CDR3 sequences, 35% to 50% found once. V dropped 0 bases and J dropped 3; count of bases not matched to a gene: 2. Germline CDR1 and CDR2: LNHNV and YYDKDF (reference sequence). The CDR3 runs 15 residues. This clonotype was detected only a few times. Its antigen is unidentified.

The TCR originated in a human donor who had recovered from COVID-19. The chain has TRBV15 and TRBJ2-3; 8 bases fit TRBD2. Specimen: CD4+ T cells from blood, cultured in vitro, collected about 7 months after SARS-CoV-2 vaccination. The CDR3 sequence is CATSRDPSGTDTQYF. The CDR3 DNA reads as TGTGCCACCAGCAGAGATCCTAGCGGGACAGATACGCAGTATTTT.